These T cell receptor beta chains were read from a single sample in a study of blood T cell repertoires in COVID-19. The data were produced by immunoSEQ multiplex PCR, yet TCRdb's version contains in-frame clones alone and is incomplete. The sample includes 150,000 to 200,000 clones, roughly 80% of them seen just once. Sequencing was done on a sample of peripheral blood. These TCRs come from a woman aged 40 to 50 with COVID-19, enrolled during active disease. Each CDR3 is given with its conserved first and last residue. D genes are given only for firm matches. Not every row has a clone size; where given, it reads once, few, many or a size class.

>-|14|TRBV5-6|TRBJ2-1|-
TGTGCCAGCAGCTTGCGGGGGTCCTCCCATGAGCAGTTCTTC
CASSLRGSSHEQFF
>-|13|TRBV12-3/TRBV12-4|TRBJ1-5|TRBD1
TGTGCCAGCCGGGGACAGGGAGAACAGCCCCAGCATTTT
CASRGQGEQPQHF
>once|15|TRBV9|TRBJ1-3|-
TGTGCCAGCAACCAGGACGGGAGCTCTGGAAACACCATATATTTT
CASNQDGSSGNTIYF
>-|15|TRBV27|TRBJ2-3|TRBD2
TGTGCCAGCAGTGCTAGCGGGAGAGGGCTTGATACGCAGTATTTT
CASSASGRGLDTQYF
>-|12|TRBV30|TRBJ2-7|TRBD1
TGTGCCAGCAGGGGGAGTGGGTCCGAGCAGTACTTC
CASRGSGSEQYF
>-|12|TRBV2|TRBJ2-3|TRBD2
TGTGCCACCGAGCGGGGGGCAGATACGCAGTATTTT
CATERGADTQYF
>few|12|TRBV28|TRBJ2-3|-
TGTGCCAGCAGTTCAATGACAGATACGCAGTATTTT
CASSSMTDTQYF
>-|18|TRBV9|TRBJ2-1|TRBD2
TGTGCCAGCAGCGTAGGACTAGCGGGAGCCATAAATAACAATGAGCAGTTCTTC
CASSVGLAGAINNNEQFF
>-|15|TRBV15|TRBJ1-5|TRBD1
TGTGCCACCAGCGGCGACAGGGGAAGCAATCAGCCCCAGCATTTT
CATSGDRGSNQPQHF
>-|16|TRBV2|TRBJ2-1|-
TGTGCCAGCAGCCTCCTCGGGGTGGTGGCTGGGGATGAGCAGTTCTTC
CASSLLGVVAGDEQFF
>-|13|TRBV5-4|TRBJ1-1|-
TGTGCCAGCAGCTCTTCGTCGAACACTGAAGCTTTCTTT
CASSSSSNTEAFF
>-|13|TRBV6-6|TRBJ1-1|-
TGTGCCAGTTCCCCCGCGGGGAACACTGAAGCTTTCTTT
CASSPAGNTEAFF
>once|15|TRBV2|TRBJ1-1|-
TGTGCCAGCCGCTTTGGTGAGGCATTGAACACTGAAGCTTTCTTT
CASRFGEALNTEAFF
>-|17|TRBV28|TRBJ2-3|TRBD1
TGTGCCAGCAGTTTAAAGCCGGGACAGGTAGGATCAGATACGCAGTATTTT
CASSLKPGQVGSDTQYF
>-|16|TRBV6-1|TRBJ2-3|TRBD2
TGTGCCAGCAGTGAAGGACTAGCGGGATCTATTGATACGCAGTATTTT
CASSEGLAGSIDTQYF
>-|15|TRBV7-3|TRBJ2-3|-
TGTGCCAGCAGCTTATCCCCCCTACTAGCAGATACGCAGTATTTT
CASSLSPLLADTQYF
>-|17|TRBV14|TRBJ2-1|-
TGTGCCAGCAGCCTCCCCCTTGGGGGAGGGGGGGGGAATGAGCAGTTCTTC
CASSLPLGGGGGNEQFF
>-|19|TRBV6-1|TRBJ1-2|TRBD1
TGTGCCAGCAGTGAATACTCGGCCGAACAGGGGGGGACTAACTATGGCTACACCTTC
CASSEYSAEQGGTNYGYTF
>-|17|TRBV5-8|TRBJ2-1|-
TGTGCCAGCACGATGATCTCGGGGGGCCTATCCTACAATGAGCAGTTCTTC
CASTMISGGLSYNEQFF
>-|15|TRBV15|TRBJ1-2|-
TGTGCCACCAGCAGAGAGCCCGAAACAAACTATGGCTACACCTTC
CATSREPETNYGYTF
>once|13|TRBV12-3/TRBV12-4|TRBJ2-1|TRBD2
TGTGCCAGTTCAATGGGGAGCGGGAGGACGCAGTTCTTC
CASSMGSGRTQFF
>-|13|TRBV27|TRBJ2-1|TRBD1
TGTGCCAGCAGTTTTGGACAGGGGAATGAGCAGTTCTTC
CASSFGQGNEQFF
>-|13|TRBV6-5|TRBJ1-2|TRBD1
TGTGCCAGCAGTTACGACCGGGACAGGGATTACACCTTC
CASSYDRDRDYTF
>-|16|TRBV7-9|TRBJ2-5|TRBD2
TGTGCCAGCAGCTTAGCCGGACTAGCGGGGCAAGAGACCCAGTACTTC
CASSLAGLAGQETQYF
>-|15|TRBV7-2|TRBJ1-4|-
TGTGCCAGCAGCCCTCGGCCTGGGGGAGGTGAAAAACTGTTTTTT
CASSPRPGGGEKLFF
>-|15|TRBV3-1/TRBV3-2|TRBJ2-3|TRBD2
TGTGCCAGCAGTAGTAGCGGGAGAGACACAGATACGCAGTATTTT
CASSSSGRDTDTQYF
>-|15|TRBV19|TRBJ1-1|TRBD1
TGTGCCAGTAGTCCCCAACGGGACAGACACACTGAAGCTTTCTTT
CASSPQRDRHTEAFF
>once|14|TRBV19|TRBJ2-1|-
TGTGCCAGTAGTATGACAGTAACCTACAATGAGCAGTTCTTC
CASSMTVTYNEQFF
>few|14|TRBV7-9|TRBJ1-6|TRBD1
TGTGCCAGCAGCTTAACAGGGGGCGGATCACCCCTCCACTTT
CASSLTGGGSPLHF
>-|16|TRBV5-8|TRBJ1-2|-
TGTGCCAGCAGCTTGGGGACACTCAACACTAACTATGGCTACACCTTC
CASSLGTLNTNYGYTF
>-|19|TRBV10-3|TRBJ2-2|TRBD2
TGTGCCATCAGTGAGTCCCCCGGGACTAGCGCCAAGCAACCCGGGGAGCTGTTTTTT
CAISESPGTSAKQPGELFF
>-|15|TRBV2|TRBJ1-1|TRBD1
TGTGCCAGCAGTGAAGCGGGGCAGGGGGACGGTGAAGCTTTCTTT
CASSEAGQGDGEAFF
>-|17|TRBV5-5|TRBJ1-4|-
TGTGCCAGCAGCAAGATACAGGGAAGGATGAGGAGTGAAAAACTGTTTTTT
CASSKIQGRMRSEKLFF
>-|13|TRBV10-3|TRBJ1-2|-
TGTGCCATCAGTGAGGCGGGAAATTATGGCTACACCTTC
CAISEAGNYGYTF
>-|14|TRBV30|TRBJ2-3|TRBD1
TGTGCCTGGAGTGTTGGACAGGGGGCAGATACGCAGTATTTT
CAWSVGQGADTQYF
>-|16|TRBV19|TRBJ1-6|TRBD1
TGTGCCAGTAGAGTAACCGGGACAGGATATAATTCACCCCTCCACTTT
CASRVTGTGYNSPLHF
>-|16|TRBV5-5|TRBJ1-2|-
TGTGCCAGCAGCCTAAATCCGGACGGCGGGTCATGGGGCTACACCTTC
CASSLNPDGGSWGYTF
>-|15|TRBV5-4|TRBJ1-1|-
TGTGCCAGCAGCCGTTTACAGGGTAGTCTAAAAGAAGCTTTCTTT
CASSRLQGSLKEAFF
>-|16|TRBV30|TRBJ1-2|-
TGTGCCTGGGCTAGGAATGGACTGATCGAAATATATGGCTACACCTTC
CAWARNGLIEIYGYTF
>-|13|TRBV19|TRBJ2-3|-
TGTGCCAGTAGGGACCTAGCCCCAGATACGCAGTATTTT
CASRDLAPDTQYF
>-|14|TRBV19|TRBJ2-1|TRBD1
TGTGCCAGTAGGGGACAGGGGTCCTACAATGAGCAGTTCTTC
CASRGQGSYNEQFF
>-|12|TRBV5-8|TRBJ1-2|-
TGTGCCAGCAGCTTTGGGAGCTTTGGCTACACCTTC
CASSFGSFGYTF